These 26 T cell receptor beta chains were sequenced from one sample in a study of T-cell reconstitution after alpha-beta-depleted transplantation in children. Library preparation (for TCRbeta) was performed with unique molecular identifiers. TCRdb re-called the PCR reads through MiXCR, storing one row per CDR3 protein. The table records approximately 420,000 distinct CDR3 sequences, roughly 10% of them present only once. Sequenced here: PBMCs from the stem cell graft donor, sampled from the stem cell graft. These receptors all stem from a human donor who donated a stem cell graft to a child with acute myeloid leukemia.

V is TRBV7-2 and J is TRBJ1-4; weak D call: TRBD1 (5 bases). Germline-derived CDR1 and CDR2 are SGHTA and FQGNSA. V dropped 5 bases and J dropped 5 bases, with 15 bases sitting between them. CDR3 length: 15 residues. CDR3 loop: CASSPDEGRNEKLFF. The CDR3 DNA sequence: TGTGCCAGCAGCCCCGACGAGGGGAGGAATGAAAAACTGTTTTTT.

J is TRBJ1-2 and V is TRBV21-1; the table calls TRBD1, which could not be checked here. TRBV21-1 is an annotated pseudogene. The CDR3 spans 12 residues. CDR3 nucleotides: TGTGCCAGCAGCAAATGTGGGGGCGGCTACACCTTC. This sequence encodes CASSKCGGGYTF.

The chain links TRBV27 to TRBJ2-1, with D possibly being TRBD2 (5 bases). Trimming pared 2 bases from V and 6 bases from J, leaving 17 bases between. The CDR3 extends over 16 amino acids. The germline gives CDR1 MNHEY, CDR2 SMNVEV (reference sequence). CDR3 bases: TGTGCCAGCAGTTTACTGGCTAGCTATGGGGTCAATGAGCAGTTCTTC. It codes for CASSLLASYGVNEQFF.

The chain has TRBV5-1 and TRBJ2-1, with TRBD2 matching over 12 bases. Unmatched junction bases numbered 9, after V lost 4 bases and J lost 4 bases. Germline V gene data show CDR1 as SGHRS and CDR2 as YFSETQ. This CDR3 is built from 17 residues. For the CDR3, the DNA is TGCGCCAGCAGCGCAACTAGCGGGGGGCTCCTGTACAATGAGCAGTTCTTC. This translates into CASSATSGGLLYNEQFF.

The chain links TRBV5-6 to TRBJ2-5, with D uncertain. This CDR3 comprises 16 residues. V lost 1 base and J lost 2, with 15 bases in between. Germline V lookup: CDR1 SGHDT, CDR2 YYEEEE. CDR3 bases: TGTGCCAGCAGCTTGCGAACAGTGGTCTTTCAAGAGACCCAGTACTTC. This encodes CASSLRTVVFQETQYF.

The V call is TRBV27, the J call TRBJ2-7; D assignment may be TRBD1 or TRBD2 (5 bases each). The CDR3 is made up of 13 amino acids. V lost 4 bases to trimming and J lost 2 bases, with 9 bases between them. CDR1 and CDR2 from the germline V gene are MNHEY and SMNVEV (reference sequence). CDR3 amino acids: CASSSGATYEQYF. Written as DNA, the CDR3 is TGTGCCAGCAGTTCCGGGGCCACCTACGAGCAGTACTTC.

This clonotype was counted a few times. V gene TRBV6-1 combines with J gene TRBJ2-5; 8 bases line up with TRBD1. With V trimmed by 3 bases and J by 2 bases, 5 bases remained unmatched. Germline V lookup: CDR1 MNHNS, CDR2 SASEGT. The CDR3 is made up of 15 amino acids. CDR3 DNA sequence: TGTGCCAGCAGTGATCAGGGGGCGAGACAAGAGACCCAGTACTTC. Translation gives CASSDQGARQETQYF.

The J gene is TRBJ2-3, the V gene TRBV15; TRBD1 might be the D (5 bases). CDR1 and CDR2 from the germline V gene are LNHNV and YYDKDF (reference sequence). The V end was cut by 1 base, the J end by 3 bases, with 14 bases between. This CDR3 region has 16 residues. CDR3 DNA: TGTGCCACCAGCAGAGCCGATAGGGGTCCTACAGATACGCAGTATTTT. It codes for CATSRADRGPTDTQYF.

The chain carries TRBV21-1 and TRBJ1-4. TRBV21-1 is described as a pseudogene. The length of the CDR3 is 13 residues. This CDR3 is CASSKNTDEKLFF. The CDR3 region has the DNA TGTGCCAGCAGCAAAAACACGGATGAAAAACTGTTTTTT.

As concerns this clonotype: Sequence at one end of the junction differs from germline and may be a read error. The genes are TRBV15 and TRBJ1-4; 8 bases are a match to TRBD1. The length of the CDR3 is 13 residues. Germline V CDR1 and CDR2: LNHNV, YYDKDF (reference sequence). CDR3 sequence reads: CATSRDQGDRLYF. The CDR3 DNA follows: TGTGCCACCAGCAGAGATCAGGGGGACAGGCTTTATTTT. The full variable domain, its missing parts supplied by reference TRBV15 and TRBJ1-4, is DAMVIQNPRYQVTQFGKPVTLSCSQTLNHNVMYWYQQKSSQAPKLLFHYYDKDFNNEADTPDNFQSRRPNTSFCFLDIRSPGLGDTAMYLCATSRDQGDRLYFGSGTQLSVL.

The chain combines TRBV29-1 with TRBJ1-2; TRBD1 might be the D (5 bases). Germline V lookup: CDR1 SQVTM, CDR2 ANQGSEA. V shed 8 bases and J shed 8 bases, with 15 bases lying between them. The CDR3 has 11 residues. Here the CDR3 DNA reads TGCAGCTGTGACAGCTCCGAGGGCTACACCTTC. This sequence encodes CSCDSSEGYTF.

The CDR3 loop reads CSARDRVDEQYF. CDR3 in DNA: TGCAGCGCTAGGGACAGGGTGGACGAGCAGTACTTC. J is TRBJ2-7 and V is TRBV29-1, with 9 bases lining up with TRBD1. CDR3 size: 12 residues. Trimming removed 7 bases from V and 5 bases from J; junction bases left unmatched: 6. The germline gives CDR1 SQVTM, CDR2 ANQGSEA.

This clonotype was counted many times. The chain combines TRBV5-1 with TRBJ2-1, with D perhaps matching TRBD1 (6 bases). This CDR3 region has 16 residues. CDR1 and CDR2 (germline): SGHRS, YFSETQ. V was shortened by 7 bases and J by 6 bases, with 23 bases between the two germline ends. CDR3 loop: CASGPIGRGVVNEQFF. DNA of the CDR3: TGCGCCAGCGGCCCAATCGGCAGGGGAGTGGTCAATGAGCAGTTCTTC.

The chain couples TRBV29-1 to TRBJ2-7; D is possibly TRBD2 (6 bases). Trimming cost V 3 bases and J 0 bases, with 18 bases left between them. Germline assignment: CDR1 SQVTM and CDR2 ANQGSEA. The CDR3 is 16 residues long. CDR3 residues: CSVERGAGLVSYEQYF. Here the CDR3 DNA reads TGCAGCGTTGAGCGAGGAGCGGGCCTGGTCTCCTACGAGCAGTACTTC.

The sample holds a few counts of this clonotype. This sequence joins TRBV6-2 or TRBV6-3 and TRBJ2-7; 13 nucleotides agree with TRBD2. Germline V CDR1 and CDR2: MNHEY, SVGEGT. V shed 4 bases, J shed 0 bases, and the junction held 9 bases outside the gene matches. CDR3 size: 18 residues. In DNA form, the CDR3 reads TGTGCCAGCAGTTGGCCTACTAGCGGGAGGGCTAGCTCCTACGAGCAGTACTTC. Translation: CASSWPTSGRASSYEQYF.

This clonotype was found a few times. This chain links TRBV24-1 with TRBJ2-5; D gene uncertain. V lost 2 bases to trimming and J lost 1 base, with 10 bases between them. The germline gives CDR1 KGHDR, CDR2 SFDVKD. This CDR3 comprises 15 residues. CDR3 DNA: TGTGCCACCAGTGATTCCACCGGGCCCCAAGAGACCCAGTACTTC. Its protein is CATSDSTGPQETQYF.

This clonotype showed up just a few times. CDR3 DNA: TGTGCCAGCAGCCCCTTGGGGGTCTACAATGAGCAGTTCTTC. Amino acid sequence: CASSPLGVYNEQFF. V gene TRBV2 combines with J gene TRBJ2-1, with D possibly called TRBD1 or TRBD2 (5 bases each). The CDR3 sequence is 14 residues long. In germline, CDR1 is SNHLY, CDR2 FYNNEI. Deletions cut 6 bases from V and 3 bases from J, with 12 bases between.

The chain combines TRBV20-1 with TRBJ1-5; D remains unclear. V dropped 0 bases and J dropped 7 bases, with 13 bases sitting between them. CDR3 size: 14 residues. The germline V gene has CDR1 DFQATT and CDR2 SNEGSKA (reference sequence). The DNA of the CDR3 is TGCAGTGCTAGAGATGCGAGAAGCGGGCAGCCCCAGCATTTT. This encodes CSARDARSGQPQHF.

In DNA form, the CDR3 reads TGCAGTGCTAGCAGGGGGATAGCCAAAAACATTCAGTACTTC. It translates to CSASRGIAKNIQYF. The chain combines TRBV20-1 with TRBJ2-4; TRBD1 matches 7 bases. Trimming took 3 bases from V and 0 from J; bases not matched to a gene: 2. This CDR3 spans 14 amino acids. Per germline, CDR1 DFQATT and CDR2 SNEGSKA (reference sequence).

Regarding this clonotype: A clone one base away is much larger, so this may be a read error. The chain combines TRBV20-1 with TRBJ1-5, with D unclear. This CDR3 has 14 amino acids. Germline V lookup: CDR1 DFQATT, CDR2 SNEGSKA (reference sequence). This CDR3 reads CSARWGSSHQPQHF. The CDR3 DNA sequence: TGCAGTGCTCGTTGGGGAAGTAGCCATCAGCCCCAGCATTTT.

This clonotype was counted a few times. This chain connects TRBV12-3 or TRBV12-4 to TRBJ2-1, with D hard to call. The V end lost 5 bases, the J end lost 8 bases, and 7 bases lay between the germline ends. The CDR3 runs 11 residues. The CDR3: CASSLLYEQFF. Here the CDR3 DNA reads TGTGCCAGCAGTCTCTTGTATGAGCAGTTCTTC.

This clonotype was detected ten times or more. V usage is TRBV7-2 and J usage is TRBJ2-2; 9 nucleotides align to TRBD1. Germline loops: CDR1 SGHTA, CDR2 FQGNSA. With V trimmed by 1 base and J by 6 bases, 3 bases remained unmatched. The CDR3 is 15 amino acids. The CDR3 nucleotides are TGTGCCAGCAGCTTAGGGGACAGGGAAGCCGGGGAGCTGTTTTTT. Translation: CASSLGDREAGELFF.

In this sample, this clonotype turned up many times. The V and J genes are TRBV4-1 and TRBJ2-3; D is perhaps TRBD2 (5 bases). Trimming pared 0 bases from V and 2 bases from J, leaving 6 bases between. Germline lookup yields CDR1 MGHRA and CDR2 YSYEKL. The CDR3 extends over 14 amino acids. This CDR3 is CASSQEGVTDTQYF. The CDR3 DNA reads TGCGCCAGCAGCCAAGAGGGAGTCACAGATACGCAGTATTTT.

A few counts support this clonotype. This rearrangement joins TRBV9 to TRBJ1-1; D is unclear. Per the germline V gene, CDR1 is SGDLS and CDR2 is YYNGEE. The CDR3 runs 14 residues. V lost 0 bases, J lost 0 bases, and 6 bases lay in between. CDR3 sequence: CASSVGALNTEAFF. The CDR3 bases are TGTGCCAGCAGCGTAGGCGCCCTGAACACTGAAGCTTTCTTT.

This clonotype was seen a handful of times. Here the CDR3 reads CAIKKLGGETQYF. The CDR3 nucleotides read TGTGCCATCAAGAAACTAGGGGGAGAGACCCAGTACTTC. The genes are TRBV10-3 and TRBJ2-5; weak D call: TRBD1 (6 bases). Trimming shortened V by 7 bases and J by 4 bases, and 13 bases separated the two germline ends. CDR1 and CDR2 from the germline V gene are ENHRY and SYGVKD. This CDR3 is 13 amino acids long.

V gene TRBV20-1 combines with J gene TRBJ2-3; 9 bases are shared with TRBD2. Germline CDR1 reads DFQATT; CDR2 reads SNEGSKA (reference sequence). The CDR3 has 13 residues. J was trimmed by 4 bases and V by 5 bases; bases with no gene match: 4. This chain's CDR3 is CSAQIAGADTQYF. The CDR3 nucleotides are TGCAGTGCTCAAATAGCGGGAGCAGATACGCAGTATTTT.